Ten or more counts support the clone carrying this TCR beta chain. A second about 7 to 11 cycle PCR used barcoded and J-beta primers. MiXCR was run by TCRdb on the 5' RACE reads, yielding one entry per CDR3 protein. The repertoire holds approximately 2,000,000 distinct CDR3 sequences, with more than 35% as singletons. This specimen belongs to a study of blood T cells in healthy people across ages. CDR3 length: 14 amino acids. The germline gives CDR1 DFQATT, CDR2 SNEGSKA (reference sequence). With 5 bases clipped from V and 3 bases from J, the junction kept 6 bases outside the gene matches. The source material was blood. V gene TRBV20-1 combines with J gene TRBJ2-5, with 10 bases aligning to TRBD1. The clonotype originates from a human donor in good health. The CDR3 protein is CSAWDRGIKETQYF. CDR3 nucleotide sequence: TGCAGTGCTTGGGACAGGGGAATAAAAGAGACCCAGTACTTC.